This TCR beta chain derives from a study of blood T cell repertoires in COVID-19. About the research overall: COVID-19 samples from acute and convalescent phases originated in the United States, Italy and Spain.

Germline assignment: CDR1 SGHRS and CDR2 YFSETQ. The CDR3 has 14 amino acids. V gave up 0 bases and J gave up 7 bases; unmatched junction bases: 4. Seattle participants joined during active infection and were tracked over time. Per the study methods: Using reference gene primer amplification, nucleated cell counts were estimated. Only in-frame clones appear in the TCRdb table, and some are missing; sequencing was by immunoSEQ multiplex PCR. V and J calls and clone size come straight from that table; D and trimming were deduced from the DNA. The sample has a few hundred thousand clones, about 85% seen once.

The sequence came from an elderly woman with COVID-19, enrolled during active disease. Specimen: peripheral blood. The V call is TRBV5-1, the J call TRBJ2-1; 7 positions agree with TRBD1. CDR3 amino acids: CASSLGAGGNEQFF. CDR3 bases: TGCGCCAGCAGCTTGGGGGCAGGGGGTAATGAGCAGTTCTTC.